The 19 T cell receptor beta chains in this list originate from one sample, sequenced in a study of T cells after yellow fever vaccination (dated by TCRdb to between 2018 and 2021). The protocol used for the library was 5' RACE. These reads were obtained on an Illumina HiSeq 2500. In-frame beta chains were kept once TCRdb had trimmed the public reads at Q25 with fastp and called clones with MiXCR. Each entry merges the rows of one CDR3 protein and shows their most common DNA and genes. The sample table shows over 120,000 distinct CDR3 sequences, and roughly 6.7% are seen once. More than 0.6% of the sample is taken by the ten largest. This specimen's treatment or condition label, interpreted: live attenuated yellow fever vaccine strain. The sample here was CD4+ T cells sorted from PBMCs, taken 10 days after the yellow fever booster vaccination. These receptors were collected from a man younger than 45 who received the YFV17D yellow fever vaccine.

This clonotype has a count of ten or more. The J gene is TRBJ1-1, the V gene TRBV3-1; TRBD1 matches at 7 bases. CDR3 length: 14 residues. Trimming removed 4 bases from V and 3 bases from J; junction bases left unmatched: 5. Germline assignment: CDR1 LGHDT and CDR2 YNNKEL (reference sequence). The CDR3, as DNA: TGTGCCAGCAGCCCGACAGGGAAGGACACTGAAGCTTTCTTT. Residues: CASSPTGKDTEAFF.

Ten or more counts support this clonotype. The genes are TRBV11-3 and TRBJ2-3; 8 nucleotides align to TRBD1. CDR1 and CDR2 (germline): SGHNT, YENEEA. The V gene end was trimmed by 5 bases and the J gene end by 1 base; junction bases not matched to a gene: 5. The length of the CDR3 is 15 residues. The CDR3 DNA is TGTGCCAGCAGCACAGGGGGGCAGGGCACAGATACGCAGTATTTT. It specifies CASSTGGQGTDTQYF.

Many counts were recorded for this clonotype. V gene TRBV12-3 or TRBV12-4 combines with J gene TRBJ2-1, with 10 bases lining up with TRBD2. CDR3 size: 15 residues. J gave up 10 bases and V 2 bases, and 8 bases lay outside the gene matches. The CDR3 sequence: CASSLTLAGKDEQFF. In nucleotides, the CDR3 is TGTGCCAGCAGTTTAACACTAGCGGGAAAAGACGAGCAGTTCTTC.

This clonotype was observed many times. The chain recombines TRBV7-9 with TRBJ2-3; 14 nucleotides align to TRBD2. J was trimmed by 1 base and V by 4 bases; bases with no gene match: 7. CDR1 is SEHNR, CDR2 FQNEAQ, per germline (reference sequence). This CDR3 contains 18 residues. CDR3 nucleotides: TGTGCCAGCAGCTCGGGACTAGCGGGAGTTCCACGCACAGATACGCAGTATTTT. It codes for CASSSGLAGVPRTDTQYF.

This clonotype was observed at least ten times. The chain carries TRBV21-1 and TRBJ2-1; no check of the table's D call, TRBD1, against the DNA was made. TRBV21-1 is a documented pseudogene. The CDR3 has 16 amino acids. The CDR3 DNA reads TGTGCCAGCAGCGTCCGACAGGGGCCAGGGAGAGGTGAGCAGTTCTTC. This sequence encodes CASSVRQGPGRGEQFF.

This clonotype was detected ten times or more. The genes are TRBV12-3 or TRBV12-4 and TRBJ2-7, with 9 bases matching TRBD1. This CDR3 spans 14 amino acids. V shed 5 bases, J shed 2 bases, and the junction held 4 bases outside the gene matches. In DNA, the CDR3 is TGTGCCAGCAGTACCGGACAGGGGCCCTACGAGCAGTACTTC. Its protein is CASSTGQGPYEQYF.

This clonotype has at least ten counts. This chain connects TRBV20-1 to TRBJ2-5; D unresolved. Germline V gene data show CDR1 as DFQATT and CDR2 as SNEGSKA (reference sequence). The CDR3 has 13 amino acids. V lost 3 bases, J lost 1 base, and 9 bases lay in between. The CDR3 region has the DNA TGCAGTGCTAGTAGGACGGCCCAAGAGACCCAGTACTTC. Amino acids: CSASRTAQETQYF.

In its sample, this clonotype was seen many times. The chain joins TRBV20-1 to TRBJ1-5; the D gene is possibly TRBD1 (5 bases). V was cut by 0 bases and J by 6 bases, with 15 bases left in between. Germline V gene data show CDR1 as DFQATT and CDR2 as SNEGSKA (reference sequence). The CDR3 is 15 amino acids. The chain's CDR3 is CSARDSLAGSQPQHF. CDR3 coding DNA: TGCAGTGCTAGAGATAGTCTGGCAGGGAGTCAGCCCCAGCATTTT.

This clonotype was recorded many times. This chain uses TRBV4-2 with TRBJ1-3; D call uncertain. Germline V CDR1 and CDR2: LGHNA, YNFKEQ. V lost 0 bases and J lost 2, with 8 bases in between. The CDR3 consists of 15 residues. The CDR3 here is CASSQESGAGNTIYF. The CDR3 coding sequence is TGTGCCAGCAGCCAAGAATCTGGGGCTGGAAACACCATATATTTT.

This clonotype was seen at least ten times. The V gene is TRBV6-2 or TRBV6-3, the J gene TRBJ2-7; 9 bases fit TRBD1. CDR1 MNHEY and CDR2 SVGEGT come from the germline V gene. There are 15 residues in the CDR3. Losses at the gene ends were 6 bases for V and 6 bases for J; bases not matched to a gene: 12. DNA of the CDR3: TGTGCCAGCAGATCGCACGGGGACAGGGTTGCCGAGCAGTACTTC. This translates into CASRSHGDRVAEQYF.

This clonotype has a count of ten or more. V and J are TRBV4-3 and TRBJ2-3, with TRBD1 identical over 7 bases. CDR3 length equals 16 residues. The V gene end was trimmed by 0 bases and the J gene end by 0 bases; junction bases not matched to a gene: 3. Germline loops: CDR1 LGHNA, CDR2 YSLEER. The DNA of the CDR3 is TGCGCCAGCAGCCAAGACCACAGGGGTAGCACAGATACGCAGTATTTT. The encoded protein is CASSQDHRGSTDTQYF.

In this sample, this clonotype turned up many times. The V gene is TRBV4-3, the J gene TRBJ2-1; 7 bases line up with TRBD2. The CDR3 has 16 residues. Trimming at V came to 1 base and at J to 4 bases, leaving 7 bases not matched to a gene. CDR1 and CDR2 (germline): LGHNA, YSLEER. The CDR3 region has the DNA TGCGCCAGCAGCCAAGGTAGCGGGTTGGCTTACAATGAGCAGTTCTTC. Residues: CASSQGSGLAYNEQFF.

This clonotype came up many times. This chain links TRBV20-1 with TRBJ2-7; the D is unclear. This CDR3 spans 11 amino acids. V was shortened by 2 bases and J by 5 bases, with 7 bases between the two germline ends. The V gene's germline CDR1 is DFQATT and CDR2 SNEGSKA (reference sequence). The DNA of the CDR3 is TGCAGTGCTAGAAAAGTCGACGAGCAGTACTTC. It codes for CSARKVDEQYF.

This clonotype has just a few counts. The chain joins TRBV12-3 or TRBV12-4 to TRBJ1-2; D not certain. The V gene lost 3 bases and the J gene lost 2 bases, with 7 bases spanning the gap. The length of the CDR3 is 13 residues. The CDR3: CASSFTTNYGYTF. Here the CDR3 DNA reads TGTGCCAGCAGTTTCACCACAAACTATGGCTACACCTTC.

This clonotype was found many times. The chain recombines TRBV12-3 or TRBV12-4 with TRBJ2-2, with a possible D match to TRBD2 (6 bases). This CDR3 has 13 residues. Trimming cost V 7 bases and J 6 bases, with 12 bases left between them. The CDR3 nucleotides read TGTGCCAGCAACCTCAGGGAGGCCGGGGAGCTGTTTTTT. This translates into CASNLREAGELFF.

Ten or more counts support this clonotype. V and J are TRBV19 and TRBJ1-2; no clear D. The CDR3 totals 14 residues. The germline CDR1 and CDR2 sequences are LNHDA and SQIVND (reference sequence). With 0 bases removed from V and 5 bases from J, the gap between germline ends came to 10 bases. CDR3 sequence reads: CASSIDFRNYGYTF. The CDR3, as DNA: TGTGCCAGTAGTATAGATTTCAGGAATTATGGCTACACCTTC.

In this sample, this clonotype turned up a few times. V and J are TRBV11-2 and TRBJ1-5, with TRBD1 matching 7 bases. The CDR3 runs to 15 residues. The V and J ends lost 6 bases and 2 bases, in that order; junction bases with no gene match: 7. CDR1 is SGHAT and CDR2 is FQNNGV in the germline V gene. This CDR3 reads CASSKGGEGNQPQHF. Here the CDR3 DNA reads TGTGCCAGCAGTAAAGGGGGCGAGGGCAATCAGCCCCAGCATTTT.

This clonotype was seen many times. The rearrangement joins TRBV20-1 to TRBJ2-1; 8 nucleotides agree with TRBD2. The CDR3 is 18 amino acids. CDR1 is DFQATT, CDR2 SNEGSKA, per germline (reference sequence). V was pared by 6 bases and J by 6 bases, with 22 bases of the junction left unmatched. The CDR3 nucleotides read TGCAGTGCCTCTGAGCACGGAGGGGGAGCGGGAGTATTCAATGAGCAGTTCTTC. Protein sequence: CSASEHGGGAGVFNEQFF.

Note on this clonotype: This could be a read error, since a much larger clone is one nucleotide away. The gene calls are TRBV29-1 and TRBJ2-7; TRBD2 might be the D (6 bases). From germline, CDR1 is SQVTM and CDR2 ANQGSEA. CDR3 length: 14 residues. The CDR3 DNA reads as TGCGGCGTTGCAAGAGGCGGGGAGGCCTACGAGCAGTACTTC. As protein: CGVARGGEAYEQYF.